The present T cell receptor beta chain was sequenced within a study of cytomegalovirus exposure and HLA in healthy donors. Germline assignment: CDR1 KGHSH and CDR2 LQKENI. The CDR3 sequence is 16 residues long. The V gene lost 1 base and the J gene lost 6 bases, with 19 bases spanning the gap. The PCR ran on 60 Vbeta and 13 Jbeta primers. Profiling relied on immunoSEQ multiplex PCR, and the TCRdb table lists in-frame clones only, not all of them. The sample has approximately 90,000 clones, approximately 71% seen once. Sequencing was performed on PBMCs. The source is a man aged 30-40 years in good health and CMV-seronegative. V gene TRBV18 combines with J gene TRBJ2-7, with D possibly being TRBD1 (6 bases). DNA of the CDR3: TGTGCCAGCTCACCACGTCAGTGGGGGCCCGGACGCGAGCAGTACTTC. Translating it yields CASSPRQWGPGREQYF.